This T cell receptor beta chain was profiled in a study of T-cell memory formation after mild COVID-19 (dated by TCRdb to 2020 to 2023). Regarding the study in general: Most TCR sequence clusters were specific to one of the two donors. In two donors, T-cell clones that expanded and contracted after mild COVID-19 were followed by sequencing TCRalpha and TCRbeta repertoires longitudinally. Two young, previously healthy adult volunteers made up the cohort, one male and one female.

What the research found in general, with its limitations: The detection of some responding clones in pre-infection memory suggests that pre-existing cross-reactive memory T cells joined the SARS-CoV-2 response. SARS-CoV-2 specificity was not confirmed for the second-wave clones peaking on day 37. Clones that contracted from day 15 to 85 showed balanced CD4/CD8 phenotypes, whereas a second wave of clones that expanded from day 15 to 37 leaned towards CD4+. Contracting CD4+ clones turned up mainly in the CM and EM memory subsets, whereas EMRA was where CD8+ clones were enriched. The study included only a couple of mild cases, and larger cohorts that include severe cases with pre-infection samples were judged to be necessary.

TCRdb records Illumina NovaSeq 6000 as the sequencer. Using 5'RACE with constant-segment primers, TCRalpha and TCRbeta cDNA libraries were constructed, with sample barcodes and unique molecular identifiers added in the process. RNA was extracted from every sample with Trizol reagent. Library amplification was performed in two PCR steps, and a second sample barcode and Illumina TruSeq adapters were introduced in the second step. Libraries were sequenced on an Illumina NovaSeq with 2 x 150 bp paired-end reads. Turning to the authors' computational methods: Reads were demultiplexed and collapsed into UMI-guided consensus sequences with migec v1.2.7. Using mixcr v2.1.11, UMI consensuses were aligned to TRA and TRB V and J templates and then assembled into clonotypes. Expanded or contracted clonotypes were those called significant by both edgeR and NoisET, with noise models trained on biological replicates. For edgeR calls, the thresholds were a false discovery rate-adjusted p below 0.01 and a log2 fold-change of 1. PCA with hierarchical clustering of max-normalized trajectories of the 1000 most abundant clonotypes was used as exploratory dynamics analysis. The CD4 or CD8 phenotype of responding clones was assigned using the separately sequenced CD4+ and CD8+ repertoires. In-frame beta chains were kept once TCRdb had trimmed the public reads at Q25 with fastp and called clones with MiXCR. When rows share a CDR3 protein, they turn into one entry using the most common DNA and genes. TCRdb's processing, not the authors' own work, is the source of the V and J calls. In all, the sample holds fewer than 200,000 distinct CDR3 sequences, and 10% to 15% of those were seen once. Of the sample, 2.5% to 3.5% is held by the ten largest clones.

The junction carries 9 bases between V and J, which are trimmed by 4 bases and 1 base respectively. CDR1 SGHRS and CDR2 YFSETQ were looked up in the germline V gene. Measured from the cysteine to the phenylalanine, the CDR3 is 14 residues long. Only the CDR3 DNA is retained, 42 bases long and in frame from the first base. Ficoll-Paque density gradient centrifugation was the method used to isolate PBMCs. There are a few counts of this clonotype. It lacks a known antigen. Base qualities were left out, and no much larger clone turns up one base away. This clonotype was obtained from a man aged 18-30 years who had mild COVID-19 (a few samples of this study predate the infection). The sample titles of this study are shuffled in the database, so cell type and time point are left out; the donor was told from shared clones. This receptor chain uses TRBV5-1 and TRBJ2-4, with the D gene too uncertain to name. Sequencing used PBMCs or a T cell subset sorted from them (not recorded which). This receptor has the CDR3 CASSRTGAKNIQYF. The DNA is as follows: TGCGCCAGCAGCCGGACCGGGGCCAAAAACATTCAGTACTTC. With the portions outside the CDR3 filled from the reference TRBV5-1 and TRBJ2-4 genes, the complete variable region becomes KAGVTQTPRYLIKTRGQQVTLSCSPISGHRSVSWYQQTPGQGLQFLFEYFSETQRNKGNFPGRFSGRQFSNSRSEMNVSTLELGDSALYLCASSRTGAKNIQYFGAGTRLSVL.